A selection of T cell receptor beta chains follows, all from one sample in a study of blood T cell repertoires in COVID-19. Libraries were prepared by immunoSEQ multiplex PCR; TCRdb keeps only in-frame clonotypes and omits some of them. In the table there are under 350,000 clones, about nine tenths of which are singletons. The sequencing sample was made of PBMCs or T cells enriched from blood (not recorded which). The receptor source for this set is a woman aged 60-75 years who had recovered from COVID-19. The CDR3 runs from the conserved cysteine through the conserved F or W. D genes are given only for firm matches. Clone size is given for some rows only: seen once, a few or many times, or a class if the clone is expanded.

j_call d_call v_call clone_size cdr3_nt cdr3_aa
TRBJ2-1 . TRBV3-1/TRBV3-2 . TGTGCCAGCAGCCATCTGGGCTCAGACAATGAGCAGTTCTTC CASSHLGSDNEQFF
TRBJ1-1 . TRBV28 . TGTGCCAGCAGTCCGGTGGTCAGGGGAAATGAAGCTTTCTTT CASSPVVRGNEAFF
TRBJ1-4 . TRBV28 . TGTGCCAGCAGTTTTGGACAACGCGGCGAAAAACTGTTTTTT CASSFGQRGEKLFF
TRBJ2-3 . TRBV10-3 . TGTGCCATCAGTCAGGGGAACACAGATACGCAGTATTTT CAISQGNTDTQYF
TRBJ1-5 . TRBV2 . TGTGCCAGCGGAGGACTCCGGGGGAGCAATCAGCCCCAGCATTTT CASGGLRGSNQPQHF
TRBJ1-2 . TRBV2 . TGTGCCAGCATGCAGGAGGCTTCCGGCTATGGCTACACCTTC CASMQEASGYGYTF
TRBJ2-7 . TRBV6-5 . TGTGCCAGCAGACTGACCGGGACACGGATCGAGCAGTACTTC CASRLTGTRIEQYF
TRBJ2-1 TRBD2 TRBV19 . TGTGCCAGTAGTAGGGGACTAGCGGGTTACAATGAGCAGTTCTTC CASSRGLAGYNEQFF
TRBJ2-2 . TRBV2 . TGTGCCAGCAGTGGAGCACAGACCGGGGAGCTGTTTTTT CASSGAQTGELFF
TRBJ2-1 . TRBV11-3 . TGTGCCAGCAGCTTATACCGCGGGACTTCTTACAATGAGCAGTTCTTC CASSLYRGTSYNEQFF
TRBJ2-7 TRBD1 TRBV3-1/TRBV3-2 . TGTGCCAGCAGCCAACCGGGACAGGGTTCCGACGAGCAGTACTTC CASSQPGQGSDEQYF
TRBJ2-2 TRBD2 TRBV5-1 . TGCGCCAGCAGCCCCGTAGGAGGACTAGCGGGAAGTGAAGTAACCGGGGAGCTGTTTTTT CASSPVGGLAGSEVTGELFF
TRBJ1-3 TRBD1 TRBV5-8 once TGTGCCAGCGGAAAACAGGGGGCTGGAGGAAACACCATATATTTT CASGKQGAGGNTIYF
TRBJ1-2 . TRBV6-5 . TGTGCCAGCCGTTGGACCGGGGGGACCATTCTCTATGGCTACACCTTC CASRWTGGTILYGYTF
TRBJ2-2 . TRBV28 . TGTGCCAGCAGTTTAGCACAGACCGGGGAGCTGTTTTTT CASSLAQTGELFF
TRBJ2-1 . TRBV24-1 . TGTGCCACCAGTGATTCCCAGGCGTTGAGGGTGCAGTTCTTC CATSDSQALRVQFF
TRBJ2-5 TRBD1 TRBV11-2 . TGTGCCAGCAGCTGGGACAGGAACCAAGAGACCCAGTACTTC CASSWDRNQETQYF
TRBJ1-2 . TRBV28 . TGTGCCAGCAGCGCACCCACAGAGTTCTATGGCTACACCTTC CASSAPTEFYGYTF
TRBJ2-2 TRBD2 TRBV7-2 . TGTGCCAGCAGCTCGACTAGCGAATCAATCAAATCCGGGGAGCTGTTTTTT CASSSTSESIKSGELFF
TRBJ1-1 . TRBV5-1 once TGCGCCAGCAGCTTTTCCGGACAGAACACTGAAGCTTTCTTT CASSFSGQNTEAFF
TRBJ2-7 . TRBV9 . TGTGCCAGCAGCGCGAGGTCCCGGGACACGACCTACGAGCAGTACTTC CASSARSRDTTYEQYF
TRBJ2-5 . TRBV2 . TGTGCCACCCAGACGACAGCCTGGCAAGAGACCCAGTACTTC CATQTTAWQETQYF
TRBJ2-5 TRBD2 TRBV3-1/TRBV3-2 . TGTGCCAGCAGCCAAGATCAACTAGCGGGAGCTTGGGAGACCCAGTACTTC CASSQDQLAGAWETQYF
TRBJ2-1 . TRBV7-3 . TGTGCCAGCAGCCTAGGCGAATACAATGAGCAGTTCTTC CASSLGEYNEQFF
TRBJ1-2 TRBD1 TRBV27 . TGTGCCAGCAGTACAGGGGGCGCCTCTCTATACGGCTACACCTTC CASSTGGASLYGYTF